These 28 T cell receptor beta chains originate from one sample sequenced in a study of blood T cell repertoires in COVID-19. Here immunoSEQ multiplex PCR was the method, and the copy in TCRdb shows in-frame clones only, minus some. The sample lists 140,000 to 150,000 clones; 85% to 90% were seen once. The sequenced sample consisted of peripheral blood. Receptors originate from a woman between 55 and 75 years old with active COVID-19.

The V gene is TRBV5-4, the J gene TRBJ2-2, with no clear D. The germline V gene encodes CDR1 SGHNT and CDR2 YYREEE (reference sequence). Between the trimmed V and J ends, which lost 7 bases and 5 bases, there was a span of 9 bases. The CDR3 is 12 amino acids. The CDR3 loop reads CASAIGTGELFF. CDR3 DNA: TGTGCCAGCGCGATTGGTACCGGGGAGCTGTTTTTT.

The rearrangement uses TRBV7-2 and TRBJ1-6; the D gene is possibly TRBD1 (5 bases). The V and J ends lost 1 base and 7 bases respectively, with 8 bases between them. CDR1 SGHTA and CDR2 FQGNSA come from the germline V gene. The CDR3 contains 14 residues. The CDR3 here is CASSLERGNSPLHF. The CDR3 DNA reads as TGTGCCAGCAGCTTAGAAAGGGGAAATTCACCCCTCCACTTT.

This sequence joins TRBV7-2 and TRBJ2-7; 9 bases are shared with TRBD1. Trimming took 0 bases from V and 5 from J; bases not matched to a gene: 8. This CDR3 spans 16 amino acids. In germline, CDR1 is SGHTA, CDR2 FQGNSA. The CDR3 loop reads CASSLASGQGKHEQYF. The CDR3 DNA reads TGTGCCAGCAGCTTAGCTTCGGGACAGGGAAAACACGAGCAGTACTTC.

The chain couples TRBV27 to TRBJ1-1, with 9 bases that match TRBD1. Germline V gene lookup returns CDR1 MNHEY and CDR2 SMNVEV (reference sequence). V gave up 5 bases and J gave up 2 bases; unmatched junction bases: 6. This CDR3 is 15 amino acids long. CDR3 protein: CASSTPGQGNTEAFF. The DNA of the CDR3 is TGTGCCAGCAGTACACCGGGACAGGGAAACACTGAAGCTTTCTTT.

V usage is TRBV5-1 and J usage is TRBJ2-6; D is possibly TRBD1 (6 bases). V shed 6 bases and J shed 0 bases, with 19 bases lying between them. The germline V gene encodes CDR1 SGHRS and CDR2 YFSETQ. This CDR3 is built from 18 residues. The CDR3 nucleotides read TGCGCCAGCACAAGGTTGATGGGGGCCTACTCTGGGGCCAACGTCCTGACTTTC. Residues: CASTRLMGAYSGANVLTF.

J is TRBJ2-7 and V is TRBV7-9; weak D call: TRBD1 (5 bases). The V gene lost 5 bases and the J gene lost 0 bases, with 14 bases spanning the gap. Germline V gene sequence: CDR1 SEHNR, CDR2 FQNEAQ (reference sequence). CDR3 length: 15 residues. The CDR3 reads CASSGRTRFSYEQYF. DNA of the CDR3: TGTGCCAGCAGCGGGCGGACACGATTCTCCTACGAGCAGTACTTC.

The V gene is TRBV7-2, the J gene TRBJ2-2, with TRBD2 matching 14 bases. The CDR3 is 16 residues long. Trimming took 3 bases from V and 6 from J; bases not matched to a gene: 3. Germline V gene data show CDR1 as SGHTA and CDR2 as FQGNSA. Here the CDR3 reads CASSFGLAGGPGELFF. The CDR3 nucleotides read TGTGCCAGCAGCTTCGGACTAGCGGGAGGTCCCGGGGAGCTGTTTTTT.

The chain is built from TRBV7-8 and TRBJ2-7; 8 positions match TRBD1. V shed 4 bases, J shed 5 bases, and the junction held 10 bases outside the gene matches. The V gene's germline CDR1 is SGHVS and CDR2 FQNEAQ. CDR3 length: 15 residues. CDR3: CASSSIRTGRNEQYF. CDR3 nucleotides: TGTGCCAGCAGCTCGATTCGGACAGGGAGGAACGAGCAGTACTTC.

CDR3 bases: TGTGCCAGCAGTTTCCGACTCAAGGACAGGGACGGCGGTCAAGAGACCCAGTACTTC. Residues: CASSFRLKDRDGGQETQYF. This sequence joins TRBV6-2 or TRBV6-3 and TRBJ2-5; 8 bases are a match to TRBD1. The CDR3 has 19 amino acids. Unmatched junction bases numbered 18, after V lost 4 bases and J lost 2 bases. Germline V gene sequence: CDR1 MNHEY, CDR2 SVGEGT.

This clone was counted once. This sequence joins TRBV19 and TRBJ1-2, with a possible D match to TRBD1 (6 bases). Between the trimmed V and J ends, which lost 3 bases and 4 bases, there was a span of 6 bases. This CDR3 is built from 12 residues. The V gene's germline CDR1 is LNHDA and CDR2 SQIVND (reference sequence). The CDR3 DNA follows: TGTGCCAGTAGTATGGACAGCTATGGCTACACCTTC. Encoded protein: CASSMDSYGYTF.

The rearrangement links TRBV6-2 or TRBV6-3 to TRBJ2-4, with 10 bases matching TRBD2. The CDR3 totals 21 residues. After removal of 1 base from V and 2 bases from J, the junction contained 17 bases not matched to a gene. The germline V gene encodes CDR1 MNHEY and CDR2 SVGEGT. The CDR3 DNA follows: TGTGCCAGCAGTTACTGGGTTACTAGCGGGAAATACCTGTTATCCAAAAACATTCAGTACTTC. Protein product: CASSYWVTSGKYLLSKNIQYF.

J is TRBJ1-1 and V is TRBV3-1 (or the pseudogene TRBV3-2), with D possibly matching TRBD1 (6 bases). Trimming took 4 bases from V and 11 from J, leaving 14 bases between them. This CDR3 is built from 12 residues. The germline gives CDR1 LGHDT, CDR2 YNNKEL (reference sequence). The CDR3 is CASSLQGAYAFF. The CDR3 DNA is TGTGCCAGCAGCCTACAGGGTGCATATGCTTTCTTT.

This rearrangement joins TRBV9 to TRBJ2-2; D unclear. Germline V lookup: CDR1 SGDLS, CDR2 YYNGEE. The CDR3 has 14 residues. Deletions cut 0 bases from V and 2 bases from J, with 5 bases between. This CDR3 is CASSVGHNTGELFF. CDR3 sequence (DNA): TGTGCCAGCAGCGTAGGACACAACACCGGGGAGCTGTTTTTT.

The chain recombines TRBV5-4 with TRBJ1-4; possibly TRBD1 for D (5 bases). Germline-derived CDR1 and CDR2 are SGHNT and YYREEE (reference sequence). The length of the CDR3 is 14 residues. Between the trimmed V and J ends, which lost 1 base and 8 bases, there was a span of 12 bases. The CDR3 nucleotides are TGTGCCAGCAGCTTGTGGGGGGGTGAAGAAAAACTGTTTTTT. It is translated as CASSLWGGEEKLFF.

The genes are TRBV5-1 and TRBJ2-7; D possibly corresponds to TRBD1 (6 bases). CDR1 and CDR2 from the germline V gene are SGHRS and YFSETQ. The CDR3 has 16 amino acids. Trimming left V 0 bases short and J 2 bases short, with 15 bases between. CDR3 nucleotide sequence: TGCGCCAGCAGCTTGGGTTGGACAGAGAAACCCTACGAGCAGTACTTC. It codes for CASSLGWTEKPYEQYF.

V usage is TRBV7-8 and J usage is TRBJ2-2; 9 bases agree with TRBD2. This CDR3 contains 14 residues. Germline V CDR1 and CDR2: SGHVS, FQNEAQ. The junction had 9 bases not matched to a gene; V was cut back by 7 bases and J by 9 bases. CDR3 loop: CASKAGGPGRELFF. As DNA, the CDR3 is TGTGCCAGCAAGGCGGGAGGGCCTGGGCGGGAGCTGTTTTTT.

The chain recombines TRBV28 with TRBJ2-7; 11 nucleotides line up with TRBD2. The CDR3 spans 17 residues. In germline, CDR1 is MDHEN, CDR2 SYDVKM. The V segment lost 6 bases and the J segment 5 bases; nucleotides outside the gene matches: 15. The CDR3 protein is CASRAPRLAGLRNEQYF. The DNA for the CDR3 is TGTGCCAGCAGGGCTCCCCGACTAGCGGGATTGAGGAACGAGCAGTACTTC. The whole variable domain, remainder taken from reference TRBV28 and TRBJ2-7, is DVKVTQSSRYLVKRTGEKVFLECVQDMDHENMFWYRQDPGLGLRLIYFSYDVKMKEKGDIPEGYSVSREKKERFSLILESASTNQTSMYLCASRAPRLAGLRNEQYFGPGTRLTVT.

The rearrangement uses TRBV21-1 and TRBJ2-1; the D segment call TRBD1 is taken from the table without a DNA check. TRBV21-1 constitutes a pseudogene. CDR3 length: 15 amino acids. Here the CDR3 DNA reads TGTGCCAGCACCACGTACAGGGGGCATTCAAATGAGCAGTTCTTC. This encodes CASTTYRGHSNEQFF.

The rearrangement links TRBV28 to TRBJ1-5; TRBD1 agrees at 8 bases. The CDR3 sequence is 15 residues long. CDR1 is MDHEN, CDR2 SYDVKM, per germline. The V gene end was trimmed by 7 bases and the J gene end by 3 bases; junction bases not matched to a gene: 8. The CDR3 DNA sequence: TGTGCCAGCAACACGGACAGGGAGCCCAATCAGCCCCAGCATTTT. It codes for CASNTDREPNQPQHF.

J is TRBJ1-4 and V is TRBV28; weak D call: TRBD1 (5 bases). Trimming removed 2 bases from V and 7 bases from J, with 14 bases in between. Per germline, CDR1 MDHEN and CDR2 SYDVKM. The CDR3 runs to 15 residues. The CDR3 is CASSLNLGVGEKLFF. CDR3 DNA sequence: TGTGCCAGCAGTTTAAATTTAGGGGTCGGTGAAAAACTGTTTTTT. The full variable domain, its missing parts supplied by reference TRBV28 and TRBJ1-4, is DVKVTQSSRYLVKRTGEKVFLECVQDMDHENMFWYRQDPGLGLRLIYFSYDVKMKEKGDIPEGYSVSREKKERFSLILESASTNQTSMYLCASSLNLGVGEKLFFGSGTQLSVL.

V and J are TRBV19 and TRBJ2-7, with TRBD2 matching 11 bases. The CDR3 is 15 amino acids. Germline CDR1 reads LNHDA; CDR2 reads SQIVND (reference sequence). V shed 8 bases, J shed 0 bases, and the junction held 6 bases outside the gene matches. CDR3 DNA sequence: TGTGCCAGTTCGAGGACTAGCGGGTCCTCCTACGAGCAGTACTTC. As protein: CASSRTSGSSYEQYF.

J is TRBJ2-2 and V is TRBV7-8; D is possibly TRBD1 (5 bases). The V end lost 5 bases, the J end lost 2 bases, and 18 bases lay between the germline ends. This CDR3 contains 17 residues. In germline, CDR1 is SGHVS, CDR2 FQNEAQ. The CDR3 DNA reads TGTGCCAGCAGCCCCGGACAAGGGAAGGGAAACACCGGGGAGCTGTTTTTT. Encoded protein: CASSPGQGKGNTGELFF.

This clone is a singleton in its sample. The chain links TRBV4-2 to TRBJ2-7, with 10 positions matching TRBD1. The CDR3 contains 15 residues. Trimming took 4 bases from V and 6 from J; bases not matched to a gene: 9. Germline CDR1 and CDR2: LGHNA and YNFKEQ. CDR3 loop: CASSPAGTGVSEQYF. The CDR3 DNA reads as TGTGCCAGCAGCCCCGCCGGGACAGGGGTTTCCGAGCAGTACTTC.

For this clone: The junction departs from germline at one end; a sequencing error may be responsible. This rearrangement joins TRBV10-2 to TRBJ2-7, with no clear D. The CDR3 extends over 12 amino acids. From germline, CDR1 is WSHSY and CDR2 SAAADI. The CDR3 sequence is CASSPDSYQQYF. The DNA for the CDR3 is TGCGCCAGCAGCCCTGACTCCTACCAGCAGTACTTC.

This clone was observed a single time. The rearrangement links TRBV28 to TRBJ2-7; the D is unclear. CDR1 is MDHEN and CDR2 is SYDVKM in the germline V gene. CDR3 length equals 12 residues. With 8 bases removed from V and 0 bases from J, the gap between germline ends came to 8 bases. The CDR3 here is CASRVSSYEQYF. CDR3 nucleotide sequence: TGTGCCAGCCGGGTTTCCTCCTACGAGCAGTACTTC.

CDR3 sequence (DNA): TGTGCCAGCAGTTTATTTGGGCTTGAGCAGTTCTTC. As protein: CASSLFGLEQFF. The V call is TRBV27, the J call TRBJ2-1; D not resolved. Germline values: CDR1 MNHEY, CDR2 SMNVEV (reference sequence). The CDR3 runs to 12 residues. Trimming removed 1 base from V and 9 bases from J, with 7 bases in between.

In this sample, this clone turned up once. The rearrangement links TRBV6-5 to TRBJ1-2; D is unclear. The CDR3 has 13 residues. The germline CDR1 and CDR2 sequences are MNHEY and SVGAGI. Trimming stripped 2 bases from V and 2 bases from J, with 6 bases between. CDR3 protein: CASSYAGNYGYTF. The CDR3 coding sequence is TGTGCCAGCAGTTACGCGGGGAACTATGGCTACACCTTC.

As DNA, the CDR3 is TGTGCCACCAGCAGAGCGGCTAGCGGGGAGACCCAGTACTTC. Residues: CATSRAASGETQYF. The chain carries TRBV15 and TRBJ2-5, with 8 nucleotides matching TRBD2. This CDR3 has 14 amino acids. From germline, CDR1 is LNHNV and CDR2 YYDKDF (reference sequence). J lost 5 bases, V lost 1 base, and 3 bases had no gene match.